This TCR beta chain comes out of a study of cytomegalovirus exposure and HLA in healthy donors. Study results and caveats: Sequencing depth across donors, presence/absence analyses assumed, was roughly uniform. Upon later analysis, HLA-associated TCR beta chains proved more clonally expanded than other, equally common chains. According to a later analysis, most TCR beta chains associated with CMV appeared HLA-restricted. Trimming of TCR beta V- and J-genes showed a link, identified in a later analysis, to a missense DCLRE1C variant.

As to this clone: The target antigen is unknown.

PCR amplification relied on 60 Vbeta primers (plus 13 Jbeta primers). Assay used: immunoSEQ multiplex PCR; TCRdb lists only in-frame clones, some missing. Of approximately 140,000 clones in the sample, 75% to 80% were seen once. Sequenced: PBMCs. This TCR was recovered from a woman between 45 and 65 years old in good health and CMV-seronegative.

The CDR3 region is CASSLDGARPNQPQHF. CDR3 coding DNA: TGCGCCAGCAGCTTGGATGGGGCCAGACCTAATCAGCCCCAGCATTTT. The chain uses TRBV5-1 and TRBJ1-5, with a weak D call TRBD1 (5 bases). Germline CDR1 is SGHRS and CDR2 is YFSETQ. Trimming cost V 0 bases and J 4 bases, with 14 bases left between them. The CDR3 extends over 16 amino acids.